Each of the 25 T cell receptor beta chains below was sequenced from the same sample in a study of shared clonotypes between healthy human individuals. Produced via immunoSEQ multiplex PCR; TCRdb's table is partial and in-frame only. The data show a few million clones, around 93% seen once. Material: naive CD4+ T cells from PBMCs. Documented subset: CD45RA+ positively selected. The receptors derive from a man aged 18 to 35 in good health. Some clones in this sample may be carry-over from other donors' samples.

In regard to this clone: Other nucleotide sequences from this sample produce the same CDR3. The CDR3 loop reads CASSLEGGAEAFF. The CDR3 region has the DNA TGTGCCAGCAGCTTAGAGGGGGGCGCTGAAGCTTTCTTT. The chain has TRBV7-9 and TRBJ1-1, with D perhaps matching TRBD1 (6 bases). The CDR3 spans 13 residues. Looked up from germline, CDR1 is SEHNR and CDR2 is FQNEAQ (reference sequence). The V end was cut by 1 base, the J end by 6 bases, with 9 bases between. Full variable domain (missing parts from reference TRBV7-9 and TRBJ1-1): DTGVSQNPRHKITKRGQNVTFRCDPISEHNRLYWYRQTLGQGPEFLTYFQNEAQLEKSRLLSDRFSAERPKGSFSTLEIQRTEQGDSAMYLCASSLEGGAEAFFGQGTRLTVV.

The chain employs TRBV9 and TRBJ1-2; 7 nucleotides match TRBD1. This CDR3 spans 15 amino acids. CDR1 and CDR2 (germline): SGDLS, YYNGEE. V trimming: 0 bases; J trimming: 5 bases; junction bases outside the gene matches: 7. In DNA, the CDR3 is TGTGCCAGCAGCGTAGATGGGACAGCAAAATATGGCTACACCTTC. Amino acids: CASSVDGTAKYGYTF. Full variable domain (remainder filled in from reference TRBV9 and TRBJ1-2): DSGVTQTPKHLITATGQRVTLRCSPRSGDLSVYWYQQSLDQGLQFLIQYYNGEERAKGNILERFSAQQFPDLHSELNLSSLELGDSALYFCASSVDGTAKYGYTFGSGTRLTVV.

This clone appeared once. The chain links TRBV15 to TRBJ2-5; D not resolved. The CDR3 is made up of 12 amino acids. V dropped 3 bases and J dropped 6 bases, with 8 bases sitting between them. Germline V gene sequence: CDR1 LNHNV, CDR2 YYDKDF (reference sequence). In DNA, the CDR3 is TGTGCCACCAGCAGGCTTCAGAAGACCCAGTACTTC. It translates to CATSRLQKTQYF.

The rearrangement links TRBV2 to TRBJ2-3, with 7 nucleotides matching TRBD2. In germline, CDR1 is SNHLY, CDR2 FYNNEI. With 9 bases clipped from V and 1 base from J, the junction kept 7 bases outside the gene matches. There are 14 residues in the CDR3. The CDR3 DNA reads TGTGCCAGAGTTAGCGGGCGTGGCACAGATACGCAGTATTTT. It codes for CARVSGRGTDTQYF. The full variable domain, with the rest looked up from reference TRBV2 and TRBJ2-3, is EPEVTQTPSHQVTQMGQEVILRCVPISNHLYFYWYRQILGQKVEFLVSFYNNEISEKSEIFDDQFSVERPDGSNFTLKIRSTKLEDSAMYFCARVSGRGTDTQYFGPGTRLTVL.

The V gene is TRBV5-1, the J gene TRBJ2-5; 7 bases map to TRBD2. The CDR3 sequence is 13 residues long. Germline values: CDR1 SGHRS, CDR2 YFSETQ. J gave up 5 bases and V 4 bases, and 5 bases lay outside the gene matches. The CDR3 DNA follows: TGCGCCAGCAGCCCAAGCGGGATGGAGACCCAGTACTTC. Translation: CASSPSGMETQYF. Supplemented by reference TRBV5-1 and TRBJ2-5, the full variable domain reads KAGVTQTPRYLIKTRGQQVTLSCSPISGHRSVSWYQQTPGQGLQFLFEYFSETQRNKGNFPGRFSGRQFSNSRSEMNVSTLELGDSALYLCASSPSGMETQYFGPGTRLLVL.

The rearrangement joins TRBV6-6 to TRBJ2-3, with 11 bases lining up with TRBD2. The CDR3 runs 16 residues. With 7 bases clipped from V and 0 bases from J, the junction kept 6 bases outside the gene matches. The germline CDR1 and CDR2 sequences are MNHNY and SVGAGI (reference sequence). CDR3: CASTPRTSGSTDTQYF. The CDR3 DNA reads as TGTGCCAGCACCCCCCGGACTAGCGGGAGCACAGATACGCAGTATTTT.

In regard to this clone: The sample has other DNA sequences that encode this CDR3 too. V and J are TRBV28 and TRBJ1-2; no firm D call. V was clipped by 6 bases and J by 2 bases, with 7 bases between them. Germline-derived CDR1 and CDR2 are MDHEN and SYDVKM. The CDR3 has 12 amino acids. CDR3: CASSTGNYGYTF. Written as DNA, the CDR3 is TGTGCCAGCAGCACGGGGAACTATGGCTACACCTTC.

The chain uses TRBV7-3 and TRBJ2-3; D may be TRBD1 (5 bases). Germline V lookup: CDR1 SGHTA, CDR2 FQGTGA. V dropped 6 bases and J dropped 1 base, with 11 bases sitting between them. The CDR3 has 14 residues. CDR3 in DNA: TGTGCCAGCAGGTTGGGGCCAGGCACAGATACGCAGTATTTT. This sequence encodes CASRLGPGTDTQYF.

The chain uses TRBV7-2 and TRBJ1-3; 7 bases map to TRBD1. The ends lost 1 base at V and 7 bases at J; junction bases unmatched: 10. Germline V gene lookup returns CDR1 SGHTA and CDR2 FQGNSA. This CDR3 contains 16 residues. The CDR3 DNA sequence: TGTGCCAGCAGCTTAGTTTCGACAGGGTCCGGGAACACCATATATTTT. It encodes CASSLVSTGSGNTIYF.

The chain links TRBV15 to TRBJ1-4, with D perhaps TRBD1 (6 bases). Trimming shortened V by 8 bases and J by 5 bases, and 15 bases separated the two germline ends. The CDR3 is made up of 14 amino acids. Germline CDR1 reads LNHNV; CDR2 reads YYDKDF (reference sequence). The CDR3 DNA reads as TGTGCCACCGGGGGGGGGCAGCGGAATGAAAAACTGTTTTTT. Its protein product is CATGGGQRNEKLFF.

As regards this clone: Within the sample, other DNA sequences also encode this same CDR3. The genes are TRBV5-1 and TRBJ2-3; D not resolved. The CDR3 contains 15 residues. Germline V gives CDR1 SGHRS, CDR2 YFSETQ. Trimming took 5 bases from V and 1 from J, leaving 14 bases between them. The CDR3 DNA reads as TGCGCCAGCAGTCCCGTCGATGGTCGCACAGATACGCAGTATTTT. Translation gives CASSPVDGRTDTQYF.

This clone has only one observation. The V gene is TRBV18, the J gene TRBJ2-7, with D perhaps being TRBD1 or TRBD2 (5 bases each). Germline values: CDR1 KGHSH, CDR2 LQKENI. The V gene lost 6 bases and the J gene lost 4 bases, with 19 bases spanning the gap. CDR3 length: 15 residues. CDR3 nucleotides: TGTGCCAGCTCCCCAGAAGGCCGGGGCCCGTACGAGCAGTACTTC. Residues: CASSPEGRGPYEQYF. Using reference TRBV18 and TRBJ2-7 for the parts outside the CDR3, the full variable domain is NAGVMQNPRHLVRRRGQEARLRCSPMKGHSHVYWYRQLPEEGLKFMVYLQKENIIDESGMPKERFSAEFPKEGPSILRIQQVVRGDSAAYFCASSPEGRGPYEQYFGPGTRLTVT.

The chain uses TRBV30 and TRBJ1-2; D is ambiguous. This CDR3 is 13 amino acids long. From germline, CDR1 is GTSNPN and CDR2 SVGIG (reference sequence). CDR3 sequence (DNA): TGTGCTCTTGGACGGACGCCTAACTATGGCTACACCTTC. It encodes CALGRTPNYGYTF.

The V gene is TRBV7-2, the J gene TRBJ2-3; 12 bases agree with TRBD2. Germline CDR1 and CDR2: SGHTA and FQGNSA. The CDR3 is 17 residues long. The V segment lost 5 bases and the J segment 5 bases; nucleotides outside the gene matches: 11. This CDR3 reads CASSLGTSGLRGDTQYF. Written as DNA, the CDR3 is TGTGCCAGCAGCCTTGGGACTAGCGGGTTGAGAGGAGATACGCAGTATTTT.

The genes are TRBV28 and TRBJ1-5, with D maybe TRBD1 (5 bases). CDR1 and CDR2 (germline): MDHEN, SYDVKM. Trimming removed 3 bases at V and 7 bases at J, with 13 bases between. This CDR3 is 14 amino acids long. CDR3 protein: CASSFRGRGQPQHF. The CDR3 region has the DNA TGTGCCAGCAGTTTCCGAGGGAGGGGACAGCCCCAGCATTTT.

The chain couples TRBV9 to TRBJ2-5; D assignment may be TRBD1 or TRBD2 (7 bases each). The CDR3 consists of 15 residues. Trimming removed 4 bases at V and 4 bases at J, with 17 bases between. Germline CDR1 and CDR2: SGDLS and YYNGEE. CDR3 DNA: TGTGCCAGCAGCCTTGGGGCCAGGGGGGGAGAGACCCAGTACTTC. This encodes CASSLGARGGETQYF.

The rearrangement uses TRBV30 and TRBJ1-2, with 10 nucleotides matching TRBD1. The V gene's germline CDR1 is GTSNPN and CDR2 SVGIG (reference sequence). The CDR3 loop spans 16 amino acids. V lost 3 bases and J lost 7; bases outside the gene matches: 14. The CDR3 is CAWRRQGAAYRGGYTF. CDR3 bases: TGTGCCTGGAGGAGACAGGGGGCAGCTTATAGGGGTGGCTACACCTTC.

The rearrangement links TRBV18 to TRBJ1-5; D is unresolved. The CDR3 is 17 residues long. CDR1 is KGHSH, CDR2 LQKENI, per germline. The V end was cut by 1 base, the J end by 0 bases, with 13 bases between. The CDR3 here is CASSPLPLAPSNQPQHF. The CDR3 region has the DNA TGTGCCAGCTCACCACTCCCCCTCGCCCCTAGCAATCAGCCCCAGCATTTT.

The chain employs TRBV7-9 and TRBJ1-4; D ambiguous. The ends were cut back, 4 bases at V and 8 bases at J, with 14 bases in the middle. Germline-derived CDR1 and CDR2 are SEHNR and FQNEAQ (reference sequence). The CDR3 length is 14 residues. CDR3 bases: TGTGCCAGCAGCTCCTTATACAACGAGGAAAAACTGTTTTTT. Protein product: CASSSLYNEEKLFF.

A note on this clone: This sample also contains other DNA sequences that code for the same CDR3. The chain recombines TRBV7-2 with TRBJ1-2; the D is unclear. Trimming removed 3 bases from V and 11 bases from J, with 13 bases in between. This CDR3 is 12 amino acids long. The V gene's germline CDR1 is SGHTA and CDR2 FQGNSA. CDR3 residues: CASSFLGRGYTF. The CDR3 coding sequence is TGTGCCAGCAGCTTTCTCGGGCGTGGGTACACCTTC.

J is TRBJ1-4 and V is TRBV11-2, with a possible D match to TRBD1 (6 bases). V lost 1 base, J lost 8 bases, and 11 bases lay in between. This CDR3 is 14 amino acids long. The V gene's germline CDR1 is SGHAT and CDR2 FQNNGV. The CDR3 bases are TGTGCCAGCAGCTTAGCAGGGGTCCAGGAAAAACTGTTTTTT. Translated, it gives CASSLAGVQEKLFF.

The gene calls are TRBV28 and TRBJ1-3; possibly TRBD1 for D (5 bases). Germline V gene lookup returns CDR1 MDHEN and CDR2 SYDVKM. The CDR3 length is 14 residues. V was cut by 4 bases and J by 2 bases, with 9 bases left in between. DNA of the CDR3: TGTGCCAGCAGTTCGACAGATACTGGAAACACCATATATTTT. This translates into CASSSTDTGNTIYF.

Concerning this clone: This specimen includes other DNA sequences encoding the same CDR3. The V and J genes are TRBV19 and TRBJ1-1; D may be TRBD1 (5 bases). The germline CDR1 and CDR2 sequences are LNHDA and SQIVND (reference sequence). The V end lost 3 bases, the J end lost 2 bases, and 13 bases lay between the germline ends. The CDR3 sequence is 15 residues long. The CDR3 loop is CASSIGGGGNTEAFF. The CDR3 nucleotides are TGTGCCAGTAGTATCGGCGGCGGGGGTAACACTGAAGCTTTCTTT.

This chain links TRBV27 with TRBJ2-1, with TRBD2 matching over 8 bases. The germline gives CDR1 MNHEY, CDR2 SMNVEV (reference sequence). The CDR3 sequence is 15 residues long. V lost 5 bases, J lost 7 bases, and 10 bases stayed unmatched. CDR3 sequence: CASSLGAGEGNEQFF. The CDR3 nucleotides are TGTGCCAGCAGTCTTGGAGCGGGAGAGGGGAATGAGCAGTTCTTC.

CDR3 sequence reads: CASSLLGRVNYGYTF. CDR3 nucleotides: TGTGCCAGCAGTTTATTGGGCAGGGTTAACTATGGCTACACCTTC. The chain links TRBV27 to TRBJ1-2; D is perhaps TRBD1 (5 bases). This CDR3 spans 15 amino acids. The V end lost 1 base, the J end lost 1 base, and 10 bases lay between the germline ends. Germline assignment: CDR1 MNHEY and CDR2 SMNVEV (reference sequence).